These T cell receptor beta chains were read from a single sample in a study of T cell responses to AZD1222 COVID-19 vaccine. Sequenced by immunoSEQ multiplex PCR; TCRdb stores in-frame clones only, minus some. The table has roughly 150,000 clones, approximately 90% seen once; the top ten hold 4.4%. The material was peripheral blood, obtained on day 0 of AZD1222 vaccination. The receptor source for this set is an adult in good health. CDR3s include the opening cysteine and the closing phenylalanine or tryptophan. D genes are given only for firm matches. Size values are once, few and many counts, or a class for expanded clones, and some rows have none.

d_gene	abundance	v_gene	j_gene	CDR3aa	CDR3nt
-	-	TRBV11-2	TRBJ1-5	CASSYRDNQPQHF	TGTGCCAGCAGTTACAGGGACAATCAGCCCCAGCATTTT
TRBD1	-	TRBV5-1	TRBJ1-1	CASSQGAGNTEAFF	TGCGCCAGCTCGCAGGGGGCGGGAAACACTGAAGCTTTCTTT
TRBD1	-	TRBV28	TRBJ2-7	CASSPAGTGTHEQYF	TGTGCCAGCAGCCCCGCCGGGACAGGGACCCACGAGCAGTACTTC
-	once	TRBV24-1	TRBJ1-1	CATSQGPYNTEAFF	TGTGCCACCAGTCAGGGACCCTATAACACTGAAGCTTTCTTT
-	-	TRBV27	TRBJ2-2	CASKALGNGPGELFF	TGTGCCAGCAAAGCACTGGGTAATGGTCCCGGGGAGCTGTTTTTT
TRBD1	-	TRBV4-1	TRBJ2-7	CASSQGGDRWTPYEQYF	TGCGCCAGCAGCCAAGGGGGGGACAGGTGGACGCCCTACGAGCAGTACTTC
-	-	TRBV5-1	TRBJ2-3	CASSSRGTTDTQYF	TGCGCCAGCAGCTCAAGGGGAACCACAGATACGCAGTATTTT
TRBD1	-	TRBV18	TRBJ2-1	CASSPPGQLNNEQFF	TGTGCCAGCTCACCACCGGGACAGCTAAACAATGAGCAGTTCTTC
TRBD1	-	TRBV9	TRBJ2-5	CASSYRGLNRGKETQYF	TGTGCCAGCAGCTATAGAGGATTAAACAGGGGCAAGGAGACCCAGTACTTC
-	-	TRBV5-5	TRBJ1-2	CASSSAGNYGYTF	TGTGCCAGCAGCTCGGCAGGGAACTATGGCTACACCTTC
-	-	TRBV19	TRBJ1-5	CASSIDGGYNQPQHF	TGTGCCAGTAGTATAGACGGAGGATACAATCAGCCCCAGCATTTT
-	-	TRBV28	TRBJ1-3	CASSLGRGSGNTIYF	TGTGCCAGCAGTTTAGGCAGGGGAAGTGGAAACACCATATATTTT
-	-	TRBV28	TRBJ1-5	CASSSYSVKGNQPQHF	TGTGCCAGCAGTTCCTACTCAGTTAAGGGCAATCAGCCCCAGCATTTT
TRBD1	-	TRBV27	TRBJ1-6	CASRGGDRVGSPLHF	TGTGCCAGCAGGGGGGGGGACAGGGTCGGTTCACCCCTCCACTTT
-	-	TRBV5-1	TRBJ1-2	CASSPGKGDYGYTF	TGCGCCAGCAGCCCGGGCAAGGGAGACTATGGCTACACCTTC
-	-	TRBV7-6	TRBJ2-5	CASSSFARGQGETQYF	TGTGCCAGCAGTTCATTCGCCCGTGGGCAGGGGGAGACCCAGTACTTC